What follows describes a single TCR beta chain. The antigen is undetermined. This sample is drawn from a study of identical twins. Study conclusions and caveats: Insertion counts were lower in abundant cord blood beta clonotypes, a trend that memory repertoires did not show. These conclusions were based on statistical analysis (cross-sectional, not following the same donors).

This CDR3 has 15 residues. Germline trimming cut 5 bases from V and 2 bases from J; bases unmatched to any gene: 4. In germline, CDR1 is MNHEY, CDR2 SVGEGT. TCRdb called the 5' RACE reads again in MiXCR, with one record for every CDR3 protein. Of some 710,000 distinct CDR3 sequences listed, roughly 6.2% are singletons. The TCR sequence derives from a man aged 18 to 30 in good health. Sample: naive T cells sorted from blood. V usage is TRBV6-2 or TRBV6-3 and J usage is TRBJ1-5; TRBD1 aligns across 9 bases. CDR3 sequence (DNA): TGTGCCAGCAGTCAAGGGACAGGGCGCAATCAGCCCCAGCATTTT. It codes for CASSQGTGRNQPQHF.